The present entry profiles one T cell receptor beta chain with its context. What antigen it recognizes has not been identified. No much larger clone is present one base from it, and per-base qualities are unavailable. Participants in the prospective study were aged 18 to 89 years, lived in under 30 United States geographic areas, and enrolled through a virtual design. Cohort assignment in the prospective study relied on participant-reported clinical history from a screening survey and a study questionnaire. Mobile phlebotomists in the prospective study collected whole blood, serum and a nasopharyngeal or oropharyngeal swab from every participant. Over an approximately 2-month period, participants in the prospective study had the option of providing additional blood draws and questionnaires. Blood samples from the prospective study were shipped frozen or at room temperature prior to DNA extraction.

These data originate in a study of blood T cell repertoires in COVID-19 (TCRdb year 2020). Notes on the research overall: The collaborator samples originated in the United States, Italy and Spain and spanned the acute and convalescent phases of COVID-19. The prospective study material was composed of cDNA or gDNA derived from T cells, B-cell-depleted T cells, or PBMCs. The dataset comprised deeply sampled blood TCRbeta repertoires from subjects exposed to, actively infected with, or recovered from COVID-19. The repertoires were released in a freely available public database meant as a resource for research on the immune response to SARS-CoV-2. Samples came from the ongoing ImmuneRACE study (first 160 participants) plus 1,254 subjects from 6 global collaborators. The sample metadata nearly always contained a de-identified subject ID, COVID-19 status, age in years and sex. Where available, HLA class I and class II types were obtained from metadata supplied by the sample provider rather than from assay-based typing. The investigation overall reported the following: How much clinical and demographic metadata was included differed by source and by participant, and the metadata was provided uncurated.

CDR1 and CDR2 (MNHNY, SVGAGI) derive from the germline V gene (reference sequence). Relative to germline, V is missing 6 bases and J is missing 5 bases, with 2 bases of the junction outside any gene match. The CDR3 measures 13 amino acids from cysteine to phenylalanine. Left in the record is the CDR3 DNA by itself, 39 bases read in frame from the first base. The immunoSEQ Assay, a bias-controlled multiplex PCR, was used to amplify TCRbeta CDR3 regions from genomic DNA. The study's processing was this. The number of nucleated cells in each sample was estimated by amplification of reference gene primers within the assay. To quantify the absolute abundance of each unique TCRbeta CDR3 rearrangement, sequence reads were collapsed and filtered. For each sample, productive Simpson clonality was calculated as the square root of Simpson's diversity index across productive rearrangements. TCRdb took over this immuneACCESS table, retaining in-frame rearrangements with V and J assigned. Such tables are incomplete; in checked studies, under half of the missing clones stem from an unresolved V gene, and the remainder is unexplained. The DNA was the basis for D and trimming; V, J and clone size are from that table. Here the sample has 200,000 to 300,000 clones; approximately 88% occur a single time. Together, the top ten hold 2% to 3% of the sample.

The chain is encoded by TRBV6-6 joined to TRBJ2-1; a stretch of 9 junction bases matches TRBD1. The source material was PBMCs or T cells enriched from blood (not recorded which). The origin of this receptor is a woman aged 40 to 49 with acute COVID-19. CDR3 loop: CASRRQGDNEQFF. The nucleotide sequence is TGTGCCAGCAGAAGACAGGGGGACAATGAGCAGTTCTTC.